These 16 T cell receptor beta chains were sequenced from one sample in a study of blood T cells in healthy people across ages. For the second PCR, which ran for about 7 to 11 cycles, a sample-barcoded 5' primer and a J-beta primer mix were used. From the 5' RACE reads, TCRdb called clonotypes with MiXCR, one entry per CDR3 protein. The sample gives around 1.5 million distinct CDR3 sequences, approximately 42% of which show up once; 7.9% is in the top ten. The sequencing sample was made of blood. The receptors were gathered from a young woman in good health.

This chain joins TRBV11-2 and TRBJ1-1; D is uncertain. Germline V lookup: CDR1 SGHAT, CDR2 FQNNGV. There are 11 residues in the CDR3. The V end was cut by 2 bases, the J end by 10 bases, with 8 bases between. The CDR3: CASSLPGTAFF. The CDR3 DNA is TGTGCCAGCAGCTTACCGGGAACAGCTTTCTTT.

This chain uses TRBV15 with TRBJ2-1; weak D call: TRBD2 (5 bases). Looked up from germline, CDR1 is LNHNV and CDR2 is YYDKDF (reference sequence). Trimming took 4 bases from V and 4 from J, leaving 14 bases between them. This CDR3 comprises 15 residues. This CDR3 is CATSTLSAKYNEQFF. The CDR3 bases are TGTGCCACCAGCACCCTTAGCGCGAAATACAATGAGCAGTTCTTC.

This clonotype was found once. DNA of the CDR3: TGTGCCAGCAGCTGGGACCGCGGCTGGACAGGGGGGATAACAGATACGCAGTATTTT. Translating it yields CASSWDRGWTGGITDTQYF. This chain links TRBV3-1 with TRBJ2-3, with 10 positions matching TRBD1. CDR1 and CDR2 from the germline V gene are LGHDT and YNNKEL (reference sequence). The J segment lost 3 bases and the V segment lost 5 bases, leaving 17 bases of the junction unmatched. This CDR3 has 19 amino acids.

This chain uses TRBV29-1 with TRBJ2-1; the match to TRBD2 covers 9 bases. Judging by the DNA end, TRBJ2-7 fits better; the J call may be wrong. The CDR3 has 17 amino acids. Germline values: CDR1 SQVTM, CDR2 ANQGSEA. The CDR3 coding sequence is TGCAGCGTTGTTTTCGGCGGGGGGGCCGACTCCTACAATGAGCAGTACTTC. Amino acids: CSVVFGGGADSYNEQYF.

In its sample, this clonotype was seen a few times. This chain uses TRBV15 with TRBJ2-3, with TRBD1 identical over 12 bases. Germline loops: CDR1 LNHNV, CDR2 YYDKDF (reference sequence). CDR3 length equals 16 residues. J lost 3 bases, V lost 3 bases, and 4 bases had no gene match. The CDR3 region is CATSRGDRGQTDTQYF. In DNA form, the CDR3 reads TGTGCCACCAGCAGGGGGGACAGGGGGCAAACAGATACGCAGTATTTT.

The CDR3 coding sequence is TGTGCCAGCAGTTTCGAGCTCTGGACAGCTAAAACCAACCCTGGCGGCGAGCAGTACTTC. It specifies CASSFELWTAKTNPGGEQYF. V and J are TRBV6-2 or TRBV6-3 and TRBJ2-7; TRBD1 might be the D (6 bases). CDR3 length: 20 residues. Trimming removed 4 bases at V and 6 bases at J, with 34 bases between. Germline V gene lookup returns CDR1 MNHEY and CDR2 SVGEGT.

The chain links TRBV2 to TRBJ2-1, with D maybe TRBD1 (5 bases). Germline V lookup: CDR1 SNHLY, CDR2 FYNNEI. V shed 2 bases and J shed 6 bases, with 14 bases lying between them. The CDR3 is 15 amino acids. The CDR3 sequence: CASSERQRLPNEQFF. CDR3 nucleotide sequence: TGTGCCAGCAGTGAAAGACAGAGGCTTCCCAATGAGCAGTTCTTC.

In its sample, this clonotype was seen a few times. A clone one base away is much larger, so this may be a read error. The V gene is TRBV10-3, the J gene TRBJ2-5, with 10 bases identical to TRBD2. Trimming took 6 bases from V and 11 from J; bases not matched to a gene: 6. The germline V gene encodes CDR1 ENHRY and CDR2 SYGVKD. The CDR3 is made up of 12 amino acids. For the CDR3, the DNA is TGTGCCATCAGGGGGACTAGCGATGAGCAGTACTTC. It codes for CAIRGTSDEQYF.

This clonotype was seen more than once but under ten times. The chain is built from TRBV4-1 and TRBJ2-3, with 11 bases matching TRBD2. Germline V CDR1 and CDR2: MGHRA, YSYEKL. Germline trimming cut 5 bases from V and 6 bases from J; bases unmatched to any gene: 10. CDR3 size: 16 residues. The CDR3 loop is CASSSGLAALGDTQYF. The CDR3 nucleotides are TGCGCCAGCAGCTCGGGACTAGCGGCCCTGGGGGATACGCAGTATTTT.

The chain combines TRBV11-1 with TRBJ2-7; a weak D match, TRBD2 (5 bases). Germline V gives CDR1 SGHAT, CDR2 FQDESV (reference sequence). This CDR3 contains 13 residues. Trimming shortened V by 8 bases and J by 5 bases, and 16 bases separated the two germline ends. CDR3 protein: CASRAVSGDEQYF. The CDR3 DNA follows: TGTGCCAGCCGAGCGGTATCCGGGGACGAGCAGTACTTC.

This clonotype came up a few times. V gene TRBV3-1 combines with J gene TRBJ2-4, with D possibly TRBD1 on 6 matching bases. CDR1 LGHDT and CDR2 YNNKEL come from the germline V gene (reference sequence). This CDR3 contains 17 residues. Trimming left V 1 base short and J 6 bases short, with 19 bases between. The CDR3, as DNA: TGTGCCAGCAGCCAAGCCAAAGGGGGTGTCTTCCCAAACATTCAGTACTTC. Protein sequence: CASSQAKGGVFPNIQYF.

V gene TRBV7-2 combines with J gene TRBJ1-5; D may be TRBD1 (6 bases). CDR3 size: 17 residues. Germline CDR1 reads SGHTA; CDR2 reads FQGNSA. Trimming left V 1 base short and J 0 bases short, with 13 bases between. CDR3 protein: CASSLEWGRASNQPQHF. The DNA of the CDR3 is TGTGCCAGCAGCTTAGAGTGGGGGCGAGCTAGCAATCAGCCCCAGCATTTT.

V is TRBV20-1 and J is TRBJ2-3, with TRBD1 matching 8 bases. The CDR3 runs to 15 residues. The trim removed 1 base at V and 4 bases at J, leaving 7 bases unmatched. Germline V CDR1 and CDR2: DFQATT, SNEGSKA (reference sequence). CDR3 DNA sequence: TGCAGTGCTAGAGTCTCAGGGGGCTTTCCAGATACGCAGTATTTT. It encodes CSARVSGGFPDTQYF.

With regard to this clonotype: One end of the junction is discordant with germline, which a read error may explain. The chain is built from TRBV7-7 and TRBJ2-1; TRBD2 might be the D (7 bases). Germline loops: CDR1 SSHAT, CDR2 FNYEAQ (reference sequence). The CDR3 extends over 15 amino acids. The CDR3 loop reads CASSLGGGAHNEQFF. The DNA for the CDR3 is TGTGCTAGCAGCTTAGGAGGGGGGGCACACAATGAGCAGTTCTTC.

The chain carries TRBV7-9 and TRBJ2-3, with 11 bases fitting TRBD2. Germline CDR1 SEHNR, CDR2 FQNEAQ (reference sequence). The CDR3 runs to 16 residues. V shed 3 bases and J 2 bases; nucleotides not matched to a gene: 4. The CDR3 DNA sequence: TGTGCCAGCAGCTTTAGCGGGGGGGGTCTCACAGATACGCAGTATTTT. This sequence encodes CASSFSGGGLTDTQYF.

This clonotype was detected only once. This chain connects TRBV5-1 to TRBJ2-7; tentative D call: TRBD1 (6 bases). Germline V gene data show CDR1 as SGHRS and CDR2 as YFSETQ. This CDR3 has 13 amino acids. Trimming removed 4 bases at V and 7 bases at J, with 15 bases between. For the CDR3, the DNA is TGCGCCAGCAGCCCAATACAGGGAGTGGAGCAGTACTTC. It translates to CASSPIQGVEQYF.